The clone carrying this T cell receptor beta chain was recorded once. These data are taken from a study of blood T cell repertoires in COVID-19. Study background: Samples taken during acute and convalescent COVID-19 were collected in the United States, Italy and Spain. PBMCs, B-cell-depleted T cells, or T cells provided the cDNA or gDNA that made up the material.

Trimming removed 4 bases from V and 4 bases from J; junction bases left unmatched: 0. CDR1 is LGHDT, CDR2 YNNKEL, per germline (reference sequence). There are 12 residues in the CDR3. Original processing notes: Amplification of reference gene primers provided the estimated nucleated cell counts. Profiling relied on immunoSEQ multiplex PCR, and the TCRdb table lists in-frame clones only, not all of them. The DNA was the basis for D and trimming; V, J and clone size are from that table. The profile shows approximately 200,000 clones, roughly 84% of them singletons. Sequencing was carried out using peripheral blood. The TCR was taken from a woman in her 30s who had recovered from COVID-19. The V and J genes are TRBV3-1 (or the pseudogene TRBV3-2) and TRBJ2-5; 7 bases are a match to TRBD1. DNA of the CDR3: TGTGCCAGCAGCCCAGGGGGAGAGACCCAGTACTTC. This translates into CASSPGGETQYF.